This T cell receptor (beta chain) was sequenced in a study of T-cell reconstitution after alpha-beta-depleted transplantation in children (dated by TCRdb to 2016 to 2017). General notes on the study: T-cell immune reconstitution after TCRalphabeta/CD19-depleted allogeneic hematopoietic cell transplantation in children was quantitatively tracked in the study by means of TCR repertoire profiling.

A remark on this clonotype: Its antigen is not yet known. No per-base quality is available; no much larger clone lies one base away.

Summary of the overall study and its limitations: Over subsequent months, a decline in hyperexpanded clone frequencies was noted, and after one year, T-cell counts and TCRbeta diversity were mostly ascribed to newly produced T cells. The high TCRbeta diversity at day 60 in some patients was ascribed to recipient T cells and intrathymic progenitors that had survived conditioning. Apparently early alphabetaT-cell count recovery about two months after transplant reportedly relied on only several hundred rapidly expanded clones derived from non-depleted graft cells.

The receptor library was made with PCR. Sequencing took place on an Illumina HiSeq 2500. Molecular barcoding was employed in the preparation of TCR libraries, with unique molecular identifiers being used to normalize TCRbeta repertoire quantification. TCRdb redid the processing of the public reads, applying fastp at Q25 and MiXCR, and retained in-frame beta chains. Each CDR3 protein appears once, grouped with its most common genes and DNA. The sample profile shows 400,000 to 450,000 distinct CDR3 sequences; about 40% of them were found once. 27% of the sample is taken by the ten largest. The CDR3, cysteine through phenylalanine, is 17 amino acids long. CDR3 DNA is the only sequence kept; it has 51 bases, read in frame from the first base. The germline ends are 18 bases apart after V is trimmed by 5 bases and J by 0 bases. CDR1 and CDR2 are read off the germline V gene as SGHTA and FQGNSA. Reading the label with the study, this specimen's treatment or condition is: allogeneic hematopoietic cell transplantation with graft depleted of TCRalphabeta T cells and CD19 B cells. The transplant recipients were children given TCRalphabeta/CD19-depleted allogeneic hematopoietic cell grafts.

The starting material was PBMCs, obtained before TCRalphabeta/CD19-depleted stem cell transplant. The receptor chain draws on TRBV7-2 and TRBJ2-3, with the D gene call left open. This receptor was taken from a girl aged 2-10 years with aplastic anemia, due to receive a stem cell transplant. The DNA sequence follows: TGTGCCAGCAGCCCTAGAGGACCCAGCCCTAGCACAGATACGCAGTATTTT. It translates to CASSPRGPSPSTDTQYF.